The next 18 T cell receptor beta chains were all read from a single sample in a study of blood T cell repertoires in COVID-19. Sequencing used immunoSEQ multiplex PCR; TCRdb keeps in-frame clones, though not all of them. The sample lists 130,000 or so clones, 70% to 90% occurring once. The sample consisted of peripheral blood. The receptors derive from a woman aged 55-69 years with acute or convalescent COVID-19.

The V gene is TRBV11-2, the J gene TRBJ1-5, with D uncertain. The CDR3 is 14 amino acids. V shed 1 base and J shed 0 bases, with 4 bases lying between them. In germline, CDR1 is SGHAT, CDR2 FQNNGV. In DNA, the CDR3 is TGTGCCAGCAGCTTAGGAGTTAGCAATCAGCCCCAGCATTTT. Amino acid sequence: CASSLGVSNQPQHF.

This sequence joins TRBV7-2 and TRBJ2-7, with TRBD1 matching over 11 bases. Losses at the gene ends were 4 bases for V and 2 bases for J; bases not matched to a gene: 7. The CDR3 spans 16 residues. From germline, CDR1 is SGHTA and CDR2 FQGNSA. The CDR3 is CASSSRRTGGTYEQYF. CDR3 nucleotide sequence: TGTGCCAGCAGCTCACGCAGGACAGGGGGCACCTACGAGCAGTACTTC.

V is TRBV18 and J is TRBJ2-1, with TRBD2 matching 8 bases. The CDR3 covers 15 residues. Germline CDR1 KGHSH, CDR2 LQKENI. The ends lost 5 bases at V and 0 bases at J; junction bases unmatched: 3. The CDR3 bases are TGTGCCAGCTCATCCGGGGGGGCCTCCTACAATGAGCAGTTCTTC. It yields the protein CASSSGGASYNEQFF.

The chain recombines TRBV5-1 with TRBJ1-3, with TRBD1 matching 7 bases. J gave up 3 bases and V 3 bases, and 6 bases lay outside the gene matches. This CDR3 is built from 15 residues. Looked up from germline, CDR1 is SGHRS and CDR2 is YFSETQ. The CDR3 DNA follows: TGCGCCAGCAGCTCGACAGGGTTTAGTGGAAACACCATATATTTT. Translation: CASSSTGFSGNTIYF.

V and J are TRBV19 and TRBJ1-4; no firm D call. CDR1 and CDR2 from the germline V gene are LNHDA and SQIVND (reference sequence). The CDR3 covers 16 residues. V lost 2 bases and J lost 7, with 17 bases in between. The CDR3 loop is CASSISPALGSEKLFF. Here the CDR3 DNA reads TGTGCCAGTAGTATAAGCCCGGCCCTAGGAAGTGAAAAACTGTTTTTT.

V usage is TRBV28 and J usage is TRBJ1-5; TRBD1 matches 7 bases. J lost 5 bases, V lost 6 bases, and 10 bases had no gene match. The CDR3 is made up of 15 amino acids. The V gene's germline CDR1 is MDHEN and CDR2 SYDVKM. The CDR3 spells CASRGGGVEYQPQHF. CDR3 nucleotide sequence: TGTGCCAGCAGAGGAGGGGGCGTCGAGTATCAGCCCCAGCATTTT.

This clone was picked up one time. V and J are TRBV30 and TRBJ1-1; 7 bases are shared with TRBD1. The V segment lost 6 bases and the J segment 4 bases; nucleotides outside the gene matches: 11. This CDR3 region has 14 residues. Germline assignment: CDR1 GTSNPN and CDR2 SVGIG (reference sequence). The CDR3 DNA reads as TGTGCCTGCCCAAACAGGGGTTATGGCACTGAAGCTTTCTTT. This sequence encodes CACPNRGYGTEAFF.

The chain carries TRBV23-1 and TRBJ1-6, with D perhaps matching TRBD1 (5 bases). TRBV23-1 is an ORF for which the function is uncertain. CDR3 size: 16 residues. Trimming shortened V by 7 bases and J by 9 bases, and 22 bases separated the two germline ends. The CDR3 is CASTRCGTPWGSPLHF. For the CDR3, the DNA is TGCGCCAGCACCCGCTGCGGGACGCCCTGGGGTTCACCCCTCCACTTT.

CDR3 loop: CASSLPLAGGHEQYF. In nucleotides, the CDR3 is TGCGCCAGCAGCCTCCCCCTAGCGGGGGGCCACGAGCAGTACTTC. The chain links TRBV5-1 to TRBJ2-7; 11 nucleotides line up with TRBD2. Unmatched junction bases numbered 8, after V lost 4 bases and J lost 5 bases. Germline values: CDR1 SGHRS, CDR2 YFSETQ. This CDR3 contains 15 residues.

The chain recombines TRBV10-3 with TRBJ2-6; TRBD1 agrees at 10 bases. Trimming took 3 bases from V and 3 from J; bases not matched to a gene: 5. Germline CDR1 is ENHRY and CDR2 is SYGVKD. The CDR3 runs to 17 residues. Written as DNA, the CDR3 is TGTGCCATCAGTGAAGTGGACAGGGGGTATGGGGCCAACGTCCTGACTTTC. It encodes CAISEVDRGYGANVLTF.

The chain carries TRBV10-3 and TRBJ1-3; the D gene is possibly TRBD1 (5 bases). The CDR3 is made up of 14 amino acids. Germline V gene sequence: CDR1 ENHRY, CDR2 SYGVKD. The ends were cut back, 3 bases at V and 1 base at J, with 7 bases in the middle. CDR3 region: CAISEGASGNTIYF. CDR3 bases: TGTGCCATCAGTGAAGGGGCGTCTGGAAACACCATATATTTT.

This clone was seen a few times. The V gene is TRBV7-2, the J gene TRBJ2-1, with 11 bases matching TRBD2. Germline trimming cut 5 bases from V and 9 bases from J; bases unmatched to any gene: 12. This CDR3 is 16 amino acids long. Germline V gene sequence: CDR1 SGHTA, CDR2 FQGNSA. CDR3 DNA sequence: TGTGCCAGCAGCCAGCGGTCTAGCGGGGGGTTTACTGAGCAGTTCTTC. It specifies CASSQRSSGGFTEQFF.

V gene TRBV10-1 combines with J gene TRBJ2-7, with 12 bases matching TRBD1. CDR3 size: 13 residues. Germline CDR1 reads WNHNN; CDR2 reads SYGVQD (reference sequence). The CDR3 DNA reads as TGCCCAGCCTGGGACAGGGGGCAGCGGGAGCAGTACTTC. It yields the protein CPAWDRGQREQYF.

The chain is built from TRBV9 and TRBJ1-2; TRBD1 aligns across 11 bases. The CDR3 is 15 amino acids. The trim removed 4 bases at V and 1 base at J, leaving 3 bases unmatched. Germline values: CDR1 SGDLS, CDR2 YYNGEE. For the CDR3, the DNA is TGTGCCAGCAGCATCGGGACAGGGGGTAACTATGGCTACACCTTC. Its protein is CASSIGTGGNYGYTF.

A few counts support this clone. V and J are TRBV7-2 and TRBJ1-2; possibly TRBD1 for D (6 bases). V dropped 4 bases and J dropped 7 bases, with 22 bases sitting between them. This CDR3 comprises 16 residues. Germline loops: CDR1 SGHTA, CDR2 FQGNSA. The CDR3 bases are TGTGCCAGCAGCTCGCAAGGGGGTCTTCCCTCGGGTGGCTACACCTTC. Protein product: CASSSQGGLPSGGYTF. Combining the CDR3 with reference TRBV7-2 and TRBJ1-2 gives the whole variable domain GAGVSQSPSNKVTEKGKDVELRCDPISGHTALYWYRQSLGQGLEFLIYFQGNSAPDKSGLPSDRFSAERTGGSVSTLTIQRTQQEDSAVYLCASSSQGGLPSGGYTFGSGTRLTVV.

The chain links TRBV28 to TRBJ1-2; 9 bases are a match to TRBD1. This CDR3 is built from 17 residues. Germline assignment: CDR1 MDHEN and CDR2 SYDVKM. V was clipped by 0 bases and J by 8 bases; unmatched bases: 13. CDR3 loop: CASSLWSGRDRAVGYTF. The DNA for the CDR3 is TGTGCCAGCAGTTTATGGTCCGGCCGGGACAGGGCGGTCGGCTACACCTTC.

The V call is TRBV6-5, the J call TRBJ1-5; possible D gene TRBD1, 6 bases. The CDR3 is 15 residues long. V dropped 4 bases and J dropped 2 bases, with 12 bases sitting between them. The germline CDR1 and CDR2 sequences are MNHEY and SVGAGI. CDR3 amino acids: CASSWTEGGNQPQHF. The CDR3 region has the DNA TGTGCCAGCAGTTGGACAGAAGGAGGCAATCAGCCCCAGCATTTT.

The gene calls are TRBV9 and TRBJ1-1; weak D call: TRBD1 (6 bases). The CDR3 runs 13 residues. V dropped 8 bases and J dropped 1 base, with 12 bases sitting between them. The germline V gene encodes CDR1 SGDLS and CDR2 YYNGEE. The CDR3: CASSQQGNTEAFF. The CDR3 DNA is TGTGCCAGTTCCCAACAGGGGAACACTGAAGCTTTCTTT.